This TCR beta chain was identified during a study of cytomegalovirus exposure and HLA in healthy donors. Study-wide results and caveats: Per published reports, the classifier diagnosed cytomegalovirus status with high specificity and sensitivity.

Data came from immunoSEQ multiplex PCR; TCRdb stores just in-frame clones and leaves some out. The repertoire holds approximately 120,000 clones, around 90% seen once, with roughly 2% in the top ten. A word on this clone: Its specificity is not known.

The approximately 120-subject validation cohort, separate from the roughly 700-subject first cohort, included the donors. Germline V CDR1 and CDR2: MDHEN, SYDVKM. The CDR3 covers 16 residues. Trimming took 5 bases from V and 2 from J; bases not matched to a gene: 9. The receptor was derived from a woman under 30 in good health and CMV-seronegative. Sequenced: PBMCs. The V gene is TRBV28, the J gene TRBJ2-7; 10 bases are a match to TRBD1. The CDR3 DNA reads TGTGCCAGCAGTCCTCAGGGGGGACAGGGGACCTACGAGCAGTACTTC. Protein product: CASSPQGGQGTYEQYF. Full variable domain (rest looked up from reference TRBV28 and TRBJ2-7): DVKVTQSSRYLVKRTGEKVFLECVQDMDHENMFWYRQDPGLGLRLIYFSYDVKMKEKGDIPEGYSVSREKKERFSLILESASTNQTSMYLCASSPQGGQGTYEQYFGPGTRLTVT.